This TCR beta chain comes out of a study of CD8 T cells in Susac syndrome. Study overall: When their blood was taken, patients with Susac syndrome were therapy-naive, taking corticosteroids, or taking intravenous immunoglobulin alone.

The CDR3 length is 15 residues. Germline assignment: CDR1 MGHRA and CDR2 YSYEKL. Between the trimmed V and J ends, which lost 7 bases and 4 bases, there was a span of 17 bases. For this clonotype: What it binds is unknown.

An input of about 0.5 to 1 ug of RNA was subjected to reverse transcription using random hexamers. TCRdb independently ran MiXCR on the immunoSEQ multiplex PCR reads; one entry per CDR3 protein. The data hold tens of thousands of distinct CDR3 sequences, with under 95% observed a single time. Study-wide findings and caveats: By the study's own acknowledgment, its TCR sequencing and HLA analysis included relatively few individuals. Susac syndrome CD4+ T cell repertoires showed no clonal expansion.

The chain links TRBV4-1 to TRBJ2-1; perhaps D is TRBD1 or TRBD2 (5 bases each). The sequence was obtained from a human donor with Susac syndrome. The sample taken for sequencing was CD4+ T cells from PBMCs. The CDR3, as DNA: TGCGCCAGCAAACATCCCTGGGGACCATACAATGAGCAGTTCTTC. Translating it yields CASKHPWGPYNEQFF.